This T cell receptor beta chain was recorded in a study of Graves' ophthalmopathy and Graves' hyperthyroidism. General study findings and limits: For separating ophthalmopathy from stable hyperthyroidism, a 13-signature model gave 85% to 90% sensitivity and about 82% specificity. Ophthalmopathy progression prediction by the model yielded a sensitivity of approximately 70% and a specificity of approximately 72%.

The CDR3 sequence is 13 residues long. Germline loops: CDR1 ENHRY, CDR2 SYGVKD. About this clonotype itself: The antigen is undetermined.

For repertoire sequencing, the TCR beta CDR3 regions were amplified from RNA transcripts. Second-round multiplex PCR followed a first-round RT-PCR using HTBI primers. MiXCR was run by TCRdb on the multiplex PCR reads, yielding one entry per CDR3 protein. The sample contains 600,000 to 950,000 distinct CDR3 sequences, roughly 40% of which appear only once. Ineligible for inclusion were patients with other autoimmune diseases, uncontrolled infections, pregnancy or lactation. PBMCs were density-gradient isolated from around 10 ml fresh blood. Specimen: peripheral blood. V and J are TRBV10-3 and TRBJ2-1; 8 positions agree with TRBD1. TRBJ2-7 matches the DNA end more closely, so the J call is doubtful. The receptor's source is an adult man with Graves' ophthalmopathy. The CDR3 region has the DNA TGTGCCAGCTCACCTGCTACAGGGGGCGAGCAGTACTTC. Translating gives CASSPATGGEQYF.